This T cell receptor (beta chain) was identified during a study of cytomegalovirus exposure and HLA in healthy donors. Germline V gene sequence: CDR1 SNHLY, CDR2 FYNNEI. This CDR3 is built from 14 residues. V lost 7 bases and J lost 5; bases outside the gene matches: 6. The primer mix had 60 Vbeta and 13 Jbeta primers. Repertoires were generated with immunoSEQ multiplex PCR, while TCRdb's copy carries only in-frame clones and drops some. This table holds about 210,000 clones, 70% to 80% found once. The rearrangement joins TRBV2 to TRBJ2-1; TRBD2 matches at 9 bases. This clonotype was sampled from a male donor in good health and CMV-seropositive. The material sequenced was PBMCs. In DNA form, the CDR3 reads TGTGCCAGCAAGCGGGCTAGCGGGGACAATGAGCAGTTCTTC. It encodes CASKRASGDNEQFF. The full variable domain, completed using reference TRBV2 and TRBJ2-1, is EPEVTQTPSHQVTQMGQEVILRCVPISNHLYFYWYRQILGQKVEFLVSFYNNEISEKSEIFDDQFSVERPDGSNFTLKIRSTKLEDSAMYFCASKRASGDNEQFFGPGTRLTVL.